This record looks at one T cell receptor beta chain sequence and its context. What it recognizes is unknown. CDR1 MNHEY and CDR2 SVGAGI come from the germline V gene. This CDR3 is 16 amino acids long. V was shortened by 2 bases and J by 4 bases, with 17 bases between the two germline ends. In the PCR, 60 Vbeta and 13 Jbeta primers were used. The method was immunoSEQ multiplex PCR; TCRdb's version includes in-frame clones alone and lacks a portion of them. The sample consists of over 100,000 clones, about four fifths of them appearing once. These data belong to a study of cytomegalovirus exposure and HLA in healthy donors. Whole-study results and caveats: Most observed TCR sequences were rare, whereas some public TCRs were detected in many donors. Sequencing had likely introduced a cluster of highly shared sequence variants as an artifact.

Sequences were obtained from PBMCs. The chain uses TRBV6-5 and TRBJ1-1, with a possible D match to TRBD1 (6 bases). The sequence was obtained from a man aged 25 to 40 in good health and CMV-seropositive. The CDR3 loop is CASSYQRSQGSTEAFF. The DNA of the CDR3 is TGTGCCAGCAGTTACCAAAGAAGTCAGGGGAGCACTGAAGCTTTCTTT.